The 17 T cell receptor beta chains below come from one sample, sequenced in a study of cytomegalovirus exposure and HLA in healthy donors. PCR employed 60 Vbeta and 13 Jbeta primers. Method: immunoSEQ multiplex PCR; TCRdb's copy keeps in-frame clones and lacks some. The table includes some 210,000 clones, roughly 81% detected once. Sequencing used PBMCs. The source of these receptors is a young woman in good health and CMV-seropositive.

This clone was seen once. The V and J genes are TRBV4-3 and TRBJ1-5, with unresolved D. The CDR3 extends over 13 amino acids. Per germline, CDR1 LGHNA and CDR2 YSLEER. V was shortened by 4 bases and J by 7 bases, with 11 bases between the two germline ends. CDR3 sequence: CASSLDRGQPQHF. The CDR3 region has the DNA TGCGCCAGCAGCCTAGACCGGGGACAGCCCCAGCATTTT.

Here the CDR3 DNA reads TGTGCCAGCAGTTTATGGTTCCCTAGCGGGAGACAGAACACCGGGGAGCTGTTTTTT. Its translation: CASSLWFPSGRQNTGELFF. The V and J genes are TRBV28 and TRBJ2-2; TRBD2 matches at 10 bases. J lost 1 base, V lost 0 bases, and 8 bases had no gene match. Germline assignment: CDR1 MDHEN and CDR2 SYDVKM. The CDR3 sequence is 19 residues long.

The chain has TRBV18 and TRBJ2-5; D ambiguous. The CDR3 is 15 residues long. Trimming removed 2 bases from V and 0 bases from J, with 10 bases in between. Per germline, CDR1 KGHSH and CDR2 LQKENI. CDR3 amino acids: CASSPYLADQETQYF. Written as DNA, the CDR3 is TGTGCCAGCTCACCATATTTAGCAGACCAAGAGACCCAGTACTTC. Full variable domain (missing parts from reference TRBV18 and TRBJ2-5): NAGVMQNPRHLVRRRGQEARLRCSPMKGHSHVYWYRQLPEEGLKFMVYLQKENIIDESGMPKERFSAEFPKEGPSILRIQQVVRGDSAAYFCASSPYLADQETQYFGPGTRLLVL.

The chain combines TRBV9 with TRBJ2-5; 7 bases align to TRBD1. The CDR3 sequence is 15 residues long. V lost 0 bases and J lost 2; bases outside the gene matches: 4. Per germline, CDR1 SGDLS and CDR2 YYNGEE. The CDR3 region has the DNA TGTGCCAGCAGCGTAGTCGGGACAGTACAAGAGACCCAGTACTTC. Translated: CASSVVGTVQETQYF. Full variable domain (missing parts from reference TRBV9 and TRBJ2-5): DSGVTQTPKHLITATGQRVTLRCSPRSGDLSVYWYQQSLDQGLQFLIQYYNGEERAKGNILERFSAQQFPDLHSELNLSSLELGDSALYFCASSVVGTVQETQYFGPGTRLLVL.

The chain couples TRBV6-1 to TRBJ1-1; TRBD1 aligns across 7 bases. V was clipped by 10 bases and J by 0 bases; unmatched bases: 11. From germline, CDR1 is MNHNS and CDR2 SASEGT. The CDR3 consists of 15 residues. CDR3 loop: CANYDLGQVNTEAFF. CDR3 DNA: TGTGCCAACTATGATCTAGGACAGGTGAACACTGAAGCTTTCTTT.

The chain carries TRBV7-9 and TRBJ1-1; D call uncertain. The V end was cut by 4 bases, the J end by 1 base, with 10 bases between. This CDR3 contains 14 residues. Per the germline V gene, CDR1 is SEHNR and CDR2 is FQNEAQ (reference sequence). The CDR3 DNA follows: TGTGCCAGCAGCTCTCTACGGAGGAACACTGAAGCTTTCTTT. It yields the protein CASSSLRRNTEAFF. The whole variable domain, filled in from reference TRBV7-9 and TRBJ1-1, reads DTGVSQNPRHKITKRGQNVTFRCDPISEHNRLYWYRQTLGQGPEFLTYFQNEAQLEKSRLLSDRFSAERPKGSFSTLEIQRTEQGDSAMYLCASSSLRRNTEAFFGQGTRLTVV.

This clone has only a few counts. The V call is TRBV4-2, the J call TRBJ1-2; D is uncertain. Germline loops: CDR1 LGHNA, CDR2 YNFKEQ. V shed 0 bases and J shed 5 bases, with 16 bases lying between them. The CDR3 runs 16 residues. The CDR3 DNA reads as TGTGCCAGCAGCCAAGATTTAGGACGGAGGGAGTATGGCTACACCTTC. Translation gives CASSQDLGRREYGYTF.

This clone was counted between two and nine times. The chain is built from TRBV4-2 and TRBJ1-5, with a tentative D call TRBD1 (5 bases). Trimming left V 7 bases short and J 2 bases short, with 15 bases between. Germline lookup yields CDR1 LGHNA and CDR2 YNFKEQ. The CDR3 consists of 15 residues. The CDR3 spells CASTPRGGGNQPQHF. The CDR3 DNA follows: TGTGCCAGCACCCCCCGGGGCGGGGGCAATCAGCCCCAGCATTTT.

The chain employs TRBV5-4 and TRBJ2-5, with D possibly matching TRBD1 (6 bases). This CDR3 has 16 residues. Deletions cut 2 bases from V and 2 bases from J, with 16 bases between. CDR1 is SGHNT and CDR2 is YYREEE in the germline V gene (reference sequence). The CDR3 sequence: CASSFELTGIQETQYF. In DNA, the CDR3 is TGTGCCAGCAGCTTCGAACTAACAGGGATACAAGAGACCCAGTACTTC.

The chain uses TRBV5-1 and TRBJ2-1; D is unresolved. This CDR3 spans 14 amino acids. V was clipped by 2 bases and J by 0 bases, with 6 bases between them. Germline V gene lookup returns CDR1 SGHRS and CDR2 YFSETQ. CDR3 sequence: CASSFPNSYNEQFF. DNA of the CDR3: TGCGCCAGCAGCTTCCCTAACTCCTACAATGAGCAGTTCTTC. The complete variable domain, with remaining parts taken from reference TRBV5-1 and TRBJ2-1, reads KAGVTQTPRYLIKTRGQQVTLSCSPISGHRSVSWYQQTPGQGLQFLFEYFSETQRNKGNFPGRFSGRQFSNSRSEMNVSTLELGDSALYLCASSFPNSYNEQFFGPGTRLTVL.

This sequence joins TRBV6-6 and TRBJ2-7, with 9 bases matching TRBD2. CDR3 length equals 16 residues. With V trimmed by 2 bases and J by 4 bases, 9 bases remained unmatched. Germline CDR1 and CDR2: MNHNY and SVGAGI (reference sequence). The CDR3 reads CASSYVAGTSSYEQYF. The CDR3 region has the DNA TGTGCCAGCAGTTACGTAGCGGGGACTAGCAGTTACGAGCAGTACTTC.

The CDR3 here is CASSRGGSQETQYF. The CDR3 DNA sequence: TGTGCCAGCAGTCGGGGAGGTTCCCAAGAGACCCAGTACTTC. The chain joins TRBV7-8 to TRBJ2-5, with a weak D call TRBD2 (6 bases). There are 14 residues in the CDR3. From germline, CDR1 is SGHVS and CDR2 FQNEAQ. Trimming pared 6 bases from V and 1 base from J, leaving 12 bases between. The full variable domain, in which reference TRBV7-8 and TRBJ2-5 provide the parts outside the CDR3, is GAGVSQSPRYKVAKRGQDVALRCDPISGHVSLFWYQQALGQGPEFLTYFQNEAQLDKSGLPSDRFFAERPEGSVSTLKIQRTQQEDSAVYLCASSRGGSQETQYFGPGTRLLVL.

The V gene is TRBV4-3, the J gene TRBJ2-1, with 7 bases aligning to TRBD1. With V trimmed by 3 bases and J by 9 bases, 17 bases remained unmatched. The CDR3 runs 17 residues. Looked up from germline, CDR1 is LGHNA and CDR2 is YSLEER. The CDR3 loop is CASSQHPTGADPGEQFF. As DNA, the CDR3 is TGCGCCAGCAGCCAGCACCCAACAGGGGCCGACCCCGGTGAGCAGTTCTTC.

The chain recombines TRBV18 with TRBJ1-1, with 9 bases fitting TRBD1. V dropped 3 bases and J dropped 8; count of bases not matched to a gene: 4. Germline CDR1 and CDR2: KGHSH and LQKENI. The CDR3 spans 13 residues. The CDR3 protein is CASSPGTGNEAFF. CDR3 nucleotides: TGTGCCAGCTCACCCGGGACAGGGAACGAAGCTTTCTTT.

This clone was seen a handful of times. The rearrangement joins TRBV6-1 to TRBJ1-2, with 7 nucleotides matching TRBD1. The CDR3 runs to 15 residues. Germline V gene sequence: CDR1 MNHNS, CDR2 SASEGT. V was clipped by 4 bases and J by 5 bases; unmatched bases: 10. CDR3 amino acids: CASSGGQILHYGYTF. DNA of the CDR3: TGTGCCAGCAGTGGGGGACAGATACTTCATTATGGCTACACCTTC.

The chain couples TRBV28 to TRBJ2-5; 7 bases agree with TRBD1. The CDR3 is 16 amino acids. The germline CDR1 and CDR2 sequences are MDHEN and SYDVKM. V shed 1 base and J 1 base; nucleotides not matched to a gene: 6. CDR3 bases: TGTGCCAGCAGTTTATCCATGGGGACAGTCCAAGAGACCCAGTACTTC. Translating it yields CASSLSMGTVQETQYF.

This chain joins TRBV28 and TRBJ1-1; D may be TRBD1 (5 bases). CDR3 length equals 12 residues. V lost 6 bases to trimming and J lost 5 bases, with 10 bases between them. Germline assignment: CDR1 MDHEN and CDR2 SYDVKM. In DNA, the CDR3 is TGTGCCAGCAGCTTGAAGGGGACTGAAGCTTTCTTT. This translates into CASSLKGTEAFF.